This T cell receptor beta chain was found in a study of blood T cell repertoires in COVID-19. Looked up from germline, CDR1 is SGHAT and CDR2 is FQNNGV. The V end was cut by 3 bases, the J end by 2 bases, with 17 bases between. The CDR3 extends over 16 amino acids. Assay: immunoSEQ multiplex PCR; the TCRdb copy retains only in-frame clones and omits some. The data contain some 270,000 clones, roughly 88% of them singletons. The source of this sequence is a woman in her seventies with acute or convalescent COVID-19. Sequencing was carried out using peripheral blood. The rearrangement uses TRBV11-2 and TRBJ2-7; a weak D match, TRBD2 (6 bases). CDR3 in amino acids: CASSFPIGGGTYEQYF. The DNA for the CDR3 is TGTGCCAGCAGCTTCCCAATTGGGGGAGGTACCTACGAGCAGTACTTC. Drawing the rest from reference TRBV11-2 and TRBJ2-7, the complete variable domain is EAGVAQSPRYKIIEKRQSVAFWCNPISGHATLYWYQQILGQGPKLLIQFQNNGVVDDSQLPKDRFSAERLKGVDSTLKIQPAKLEDSAVYLCASSFPIGGGTYEQYFGPGTRLTVT.